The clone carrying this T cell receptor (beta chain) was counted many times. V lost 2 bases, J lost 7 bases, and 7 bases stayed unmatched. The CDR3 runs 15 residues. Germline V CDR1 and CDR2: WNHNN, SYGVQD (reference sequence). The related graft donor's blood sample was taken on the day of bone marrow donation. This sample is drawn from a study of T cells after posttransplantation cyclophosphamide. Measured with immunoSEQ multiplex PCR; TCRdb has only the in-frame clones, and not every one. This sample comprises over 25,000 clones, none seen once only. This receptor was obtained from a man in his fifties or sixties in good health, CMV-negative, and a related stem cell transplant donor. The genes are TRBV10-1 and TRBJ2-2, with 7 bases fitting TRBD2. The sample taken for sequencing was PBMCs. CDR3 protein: CASSERSTGGGELFF. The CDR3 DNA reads TGCGCCAGCAGTGAGAGGTCGACGGGGGGCGGGGAGCTGTTTTTT.